This record looks at one TCR beta chain sequence and its context. Which antigen it targets is not known. Just one base apart from a much larger clone, this may be a read error. The data stem from a study of tumor-infiltrating lymphocytes in primary liver carcinoma (dated by TCRdb to 2017 to 2019). In the study overall: The five patients, three men and two women aged 30 to 69 years, had hepatocellular carcinoma (four) or combined HCC and intrahepatic cholangiocarcinoma (one). The tumors of the five patients were staged as T1-T3 N0M0, with maximum diameters ranging from roughly 4 to 10 cm. Each sample produced about 3.5 to 7.13 million productive TCRbeta reads, and read depth showed no significant difference between tissue types. For each liver tumor, the study sampled five regions along with adjacent normal tissue and blood, and applied TCRbeta repertoire sequencing, expression microarrays and whole-exome sequencing. A total of around 35 specimens from 5 patients, comprising some 25 tumor regions, 5 adjacent noncancerous liver tissues and 5 peripheral blood samples, were covered by TCRbeta repertoire sequencing. Reproducibility between technical replicate repertoires was high, with correlation coefficients above 0.95 and mean shared-clone rates approximately 0.91.

Overall study results and their limits: Pairs of tumor regions showed greater repertoire overlap (mean about 36%) than tumor-adjacent pairs (approximately 17%) or tumor-blood pairs (about 15%), which is consistent with antigen-driven expansion. The top 250 clones accounted for a significantly greater share of the repertoire in tumors than in blood (p = 0.039). Only the TCR beta chain was sequenced, which likely underestimates true repertoire diversity because unpaired alpha chains were not captured. The study included only five patients, and the authors note findings should be validated in a larger study. Since the samples were bulk and unsorted, there was no way to compare CD4+ and CD8+ T cell repertoires.

A constant-region primer and ProtoScript II reverse transcriptase were used to reverse-transcribe TCRbeta-specific cDNA from roughly 0.5 ug total RNA. Construction of the TCRbeta libraries relied on three nested rounds of multiplex PCR, following a slightly modified ARM-PCR procedure. A final 25-cycle PCR with Deep VentR polymerase added sample barcodes and Illumina adapters. Before sequencing, amplicons between 200 and 500 bp were purified from gel using a QIAquick gel extraction kit. TCRbeta amplicons were sequenced on an Illumina HiSeq 2500 with 250-bp paired-end reads. Per the original workflow: Reads were quality-trimmed with Trimmomatic v0.33, and paired reads were merged with FLASH v1.2.11 to recover full CDR3 sequences. MiGEC v1.2.1b assigned V, D and J germline segments to the rearranged TCRbeta sequences. Clonotype statistics and Shannon-Wiener diversity indices were computed with VDJtools v1.0.0. Except for diversity analysis, only each sample's 250 most abundant clonotypes were used in subsequent analyses to reduce sampling bias. TCRdb cleaned the public reads at Q25 with fastp, built clones with MiXCR and kept in-frame beta chains. Identical CDR3 proteins give one entry, which carries the most common genes and DNA. V and J calls and clone size were set by TCRdb, not the authors. For this sample the table gives tens of thousands of distinct CDR3 sequences, of which approximately 62% were detected only once. The ten largest clones take up about 28% of the sample.

Without any cell sorting, total RNA and DNA were co-extracted from roughly 21-30 mg of bulk tissue using the AllPrep DNA/RNA mini kit. Between late 2015 and early 2016, about five patients in China with histopathologically diagnosed primary liver carcinoma had their tumors surgically resected. At the time of sampling, the patients were treatment-naive and had chronic HBV infection. Fresh tumor and adjacent tissue pieces were bisected, with one half stored in RNAlater at -80 degrees C and the other half sent for histology. The specimen was tumor-adjacent normal liver tissue. The TCR comes from a man aged 35-49 years with primary liver carcinoma and hepatitis B virus infection.

The CDR3 reads as follows: CASSPPYSTDTRYF. The DNA sequence is TGCGCCAGCAGCCCCCCCTACAGCACAGATACGCGGTATTTT. The rearrangement joined TRBV5-1 to TRBJ2-3; the D segment cannot be called with confidence. Taken from cysteine to phenylalanine, the CDR3 has 14 residues. Solely the CDR3 DNA is kept, with 42 bases framed from the first base. For CDR1 and CDR2, the germline V gene lists SGHRS and YFSETQ.